This entry features one T cell receptor beta chain sequence. Its antigen is unidentified. The sample originates from a study of T-cell reconstitution after alpha-beta-depleted transplantation in children. A TCRbeta library incorporating unique molecular identifiers was prepared. TCRdb recomputed calls from the PCR reads with MiXCR, one row per CDR3 protein. The profile shows fewer than 550,000 distinct CDR3 sequences, around 10% of them singletons. The CDR3 sequence is 16 residues long. Per germline, CDR1 SGHVS and CDR2 FQNEAQ. The ends were cut back, 5 bases at V and 2 bases at J, with 19 bases in the middle. Study-wide results and caveats: Expanded clones from the graft, numbering several hundred, reportedly supplied alpha-beta T cells about two months after transplant.

The starting material was PBMCs, mostly from graft donor cells, obtained 180 days after TCRalphabeta/CD19-depleted stem cell transplant. The origin of this receptor is a female patient between 2 and 10 years old who had a stem cell transplant for aplastic anemia, so the T cells may come from the graft donor. The chain links TRBV7-8 to TRBJ2-7, with D perhaps given as TRBD1 or TRBD2 (5 bases each). This chain's CDR3 is CASSVGAGLVTYEQYF. Here the CDR3 DNA reads TGTGCCAGCAGCGTCGGGGCAGGGTTGGTAACCTACGAGCAGTACTTC. Complete variable domain (other parts from reference TRBV7-8 and TRBJ2-7): GAGVSQSPRYKVAKRGQDVALRCDPISGHVSLFWYQQALGQGPEFLTYFQNEAQLDKSGLPSDRFFAERPEGSVSTLKIQRTQQEDSAVYLCASSVGAGLVTYEQYFGPGTRLTVT.